This T cell receptor beta chain was recovered during a study of sequential checkpoint blockade in melanoma. About the study: Arm A got nivolumab then ipilimumab; arm B the reverse, 1:1.

The CDR3 extends over 16 amino acids. Germline trimming cut 5 bases from V and 2 bases from J; bases unmatched to any gene: 9. Germline values: CDR1 SEHNR, CDR2 FQNEAQ (reference sequence). The protocol was immunoSEQ multiplex PCR, while the TCRdb copy is restricted to in-frame clones and leaves out a portion. The repertoire holds under 25,000 clones, with 82% as singletons. As to treatment: randomized to nivolumab then ipilimumab (arm A) or the reverse (arm B). Patients had received no earlier DNA-damaging chemotherapy. PBMC sorting kept live CD3+CD8+ cells without CD19 or CD56. This clone occurred a few times.

The chain carries TRBV7-9 and TRBJ1-3; the match to TRBD1 covers 7 bases. This sequence was found in a human donor with melanoma. The sequenced sample was CD8+ T cells sorted from blood (inferred from file names), obtained from a patient given nivolumab and ipilimumab in sequence. In nucleotides, the CDR3 is TGTGCCAGCAGCGCGGGACAGCCTAAAACTGGAAACACCATATATTTT. Translating gives CASSAGQPKTGNTIYF.